A selection of T cell receptor beta chains follows, all from one sample in a study of cytomegalovirus exposure and HLA in healthy donors. Generated by immunoSEQ multiplex PCR, the TCRdb table keeps only in-frame clones and is missing some. The data show around 86,000 clones, about three quarters seen once. The material sequenced was PBMCs. These receptor sequences come from a man over 45 in good health and CMV-seropositive. CDR3s include the opening cysteine and the closing phenylalanine or tryptophan. The D gene is left open where the match is weak. Not all rows give a size; the values are once, few, many and, for expanded clones, a class.

>.|.|TRBJ1-2|TRBV11-3
TGTGCCAGCAGCCCAGACAGGAGCTATGGCTACACCTTC
CASSPDRSYGYTF
>TRBD1|few|TRBJ2-5|TRBV9
TGTGCCAGCAGCCTGGACAGGGGGCTTGCTGAGACCCAGTACTTC
CASSLDRGLAETQYF
>TRBD1|.|TRBJ2-5|TRBV7-6
TGTGCCAGCAGCTGGGGACAGGGGTATCAAGAGACCCAGTACTTC
CASSWGQGYQETQYF
>TRBD1|once|TRBJ1-5|TRBV7-9
TGTGCCAGCAGCTCAGGGGGCGCGGGGAATCAGCCCCAGCATTTT
CASSSGGAGNQPQHF
>TRBD2|.|TRBJ2-5|TRBV7-2
TGTGCCAGCAGGGGGACTAGCGGGAGGGAAGGGACCCAGTACTTC
CASRGTSGREGTQYF
>.|.|TRBJ2-7|TRBV5-1
TGCGCCAGCAGCGCCTACGGTCCCGAGCAGTACTTC
CASSAYGPEQYF
>TRBD1|.|TRBJ1-1|TRBV27
TGTGCCAGCAGGATACGACCGGGACAGGGGAACACTGAAGCTTTCTTT
CASRIRPGQGNTEAFF
>.|.|TRBJ1-4|TRBV6-1
TGTGCCAGCAGTGTTGGAGGAGAGGTTGAAAAACTGTTTTTT
CASSVGGEVEKLFF
>TRBD1|.|TRBJ1-1|TRBV30
TGTGCCCAAATGACGCCGGGACAGTATAATGAAGCTTTCTTT
CAQMTPGQYNEAFF
>.|.|TRBJ1-2|TRBV19
TGTGCCGCGGGACCCCACTATGGCTACACCTTC
CAAGPHYGYTF
>TRBD2|once|TRBJ2-7|TRBV7-2
TGTGCCAGCAGCACTAGCGGAAGCTACGAGCAGTACTTC
CASSTSGSYEQYF
>TRBD2|.|TRBJ2-1|TRBV6-5
TGTGCCAGCAGCCAGGGACTAGCCAACTACAATGAGCAGTTCTTC
CASSQGLANYNEQFF
>.|.|TRBJ1-3|TRBV27
TGTGCCAGCAGTTTTGGTAGCTCTGGAAACACCATATATTTT
CASSFGSSGNTIYF
>.|.|TRBJ1-1|TRBV30
TGTGCCTGGGGCCTGAACACTGAAGCTTTCTTT
CAWGLNTEAFF
>.|few|TRBJ1-2|TRBV2
TGTGCCAGCAGTGAGAGCGCGCAGGGGGGCTACACCTTC
CASSESAQGGYTF
>TRBD2|.|TRBJ2-6|TRBV29-1
TGCAGCGTTTTGGCTAGCGGGTTTGCTGGGGCCAACGGCCTGACTTTC
CSVLASGFAGANGLTF
>TRBD1|.|TRBJ2-7|TRBV9
TGTGCCAGCAGCGAGAAAACCGGGACAGGGAATTACGAGCAGTACTTC
CASSEKTGTGNYEQYF
>TRBD2|.|TRBJ2-3|TRBV6-4
TGTGCCAGCAGTGTAGCGGGAGGGTCTGATACGCAGTATTTT
CASSVAGGSDTQYF
>TRBD1|.|TRBJ2-3|TRBV7-6
TGTGCCAGCAGCTTGGATACCGGGACAGCCATCCTGGATACGCAGTATTTT
CASSLDTGTAILDTQYF
>TRBD2|.|TRBJ2-1|TRBV19
TGTGCCAGTACTCTAGCGGGAAATGGGTACAATGAGCAGTTCTTC
CASTLAGNGYNEQFF
>.|.|TRBJ1-5|TRBV7-3
TGTGCCAGCAGCTTAGGCTTCAATCAGCCCCAGCATTTT
CASSLGFNQPQHF
>.|.|TRBJ2-3|TRBV7-6
TGTGCCAGCGGACCCAGGGGAAGCACAGATACGCAGTATTTT
CASGPRGSTDTQYF
>.|.|TRBJ1-5|TRBV5-5
TGTGCCAGCAGCTTAGAGAACAATCAGCCCCAGCATTTT
CASSLENNQPQHF
>TRBD2|.|TRBJ2-7|TRBV5-1
TGCGCCAGCGGGGGGACTAGCGGGATCGACGAGCAGTACTTC
CASGGTSGIDEQYF
>TRBD1|.|TRBJ2-4|TRBV6-6
TGTGCCAGCAGTTACCCGGGACAGGGAAGTTACATTCAGTACTTC
CASSYPGQGSYIQYF
>.|.|TRBJ1-3|TRBV10-1
TGCGCCAGCAGTGAGTCAGGACACAACTCTGGAAACACCATATATTTT
CASSESGHNSGNTIYF
>.|.|TRBJ1-5|TRBV19
TGTGCCAGTAGTATAAAGGGGGAACAGCCCCAGCATTTT
CASSIKGEQPQHF
>TRBD2|.|TRBJ2-7|TRBV6-5
TGTGCCAGCAGTTATATTGCGGGAGGTGGCGAGCAGTACTTC
CASSYIAGGGEQYF
>.|.|TRBJ1-2|TRBV6-1
TGTGCCAGCAGTTGGACAGCGGGGGTTTTCTATGGCTACACCTTC
CASSWTAGVFYGYTF
>.|.|TRBJ1-2|TRBV7-2
TGTGCCAGCAGCTGGGAGGGACCCTATGGCTACACCTTC
CASSWEGPYGYTF
>.|.|TRBJ2-7|TRBV6-5
TGTGCCAGCAGTTATAGATACGGTACCTACGAGCAGTACTTC
CASSYRYGTYEQYF
>TRBD2|.|TRBJ2-1|TRBV5-1
TGCGCCAGCAGCTTACCCCCGGGACTAGCGGGAGGCCCCTACAATGAGCAGTTCTTC
CASSLPPGLAGGPYNEQFF
>.|.|TRBJ1-2|TRBV7-2
TGTACCAGCAGCTTACCGATGGAGACTAACTATGGCTACACCTTC
CTSSLPMETNYGYTF
>.|few|TRBJ1-2|TRBV6-5
TGTGCCAGCAGGCAGGACGCCGGGGGCTATGGCTACACCTTC
CASRQDAGGYGYTF
>.|.|TRBJ2-1|TRBV11-2
TGTGCCAGCAGCCCGGATTGGACTATCGATGAGCAGTTCTTC
CASSPDWTIDEQFF
>TRBD1|.|TRBJ2-7|TRBV7-6
TGTGCCAGCAGCTTTGGGACAGGGGGTCTCGAGCAGTACTTC
CASSFGTGGLEQYF
>TRBD1|.|TRBJ1-2|TRBV27
TGTGCCAGCAGTGTACGCCCTGGGGGGACAGCTAATTATGGCTACACCTTC
CASSVRPGGTANYGYTF
>.|.|TRBJ2-7|TRBV5-8
TGTGCCAGCAGCCTCCAGTACGAGCAGTACTTC
CASSLQYEQYF
>TRBD2|.|TRBJ2-4|TRBV2
TGTGCCAACCTGCGGGGGATAGGCAAAAACATTCAGTACTTC
CANLRGIGKNIQYF
>TRBD2|.|TRBJ2-4|TRBV5-4
TGTGCCAGCAGCTTAGGAGCGGGAGAATGGAACATTCAGTACTTC
CASSLGAGEWNIQYF
>.|few|TRBJ2-3|TRBV6-5
TGTGCCAGCAGTTACGACTCGGGGTCCGATACGCAGTATTTT
CASSYDSGSDTQYF
>TRBD2|.|TRBJ2-5|TRBV5-1
TGCGCCAGCAGCATCGGACTAGCGGGAGTAGAGACCCAGTACTTC
CASSIGLAGVETQYF
>TRBD1|.|TRBJ2-7|TRBV27
TGTGCCAGCAGACAACAGGGGTCCTCCTACGAGCAGTACTTC
CASRQQGSSYEQYF
>.|.|TRBJ2-2|TRBV11-3
TGTGCCAGCAGCTTACCACAGGGGAACACCGGGGAGCTGTTTTTT
CASSLPQGNTGELFF
>TRBD1|once|TRBJ2-7|TRBV9
TGTGCCAGCAGCGCCGGGACAGGGAACTACGAGCAGTACTTC
CASSAGTGNYEQYF
>TRBD2|.|TRBJ2-5|TRBV7-3
TGTGCCAGCAGCGTGGGGCTAGCGGGAGGGGTCGAGACCCAGTACTTC
CASSVGLAGGVETQYF
>TRBD1|.|TRBJ2-7|TRBV5-1
TGCGCCAGCAGCTTGGCAACCGGGACAGGGGCCGAGCAGTACTTC
CASSLATGTGAEQYF
>TRBD1|.|TRBJ1-1|TRBV7-9
TGTGCCAGCAGCTCTCAGGGGGCGAACACTGAGGCTTTCTTT
CASSSQGANTEAFF
>.|once|TRBJ2-1|TRBV19
TGTGCCAGTAGTATAGGGGCCGAATACAATGAGCAGTTCTTC
CASSIGAEYNEQFF
>TRBD1|.|TRBJ1-2|TRBV5-4
TGTGCCAGCAGCACGGGACAGGGAAACTATGGCTACACCTTC
CASSTGQGNYGYTF
>TRBD2|.|TRBJ2-6|TRBV27
TGTGCCAGCAGTTTTGGACTAGCGAACTCTGGGGCCAACGTCCTGACTTTC
CASSFGLANSGANVLTF
>.|.|TRBJ2-7|TRBV30
TGTGCCTGGAGTATCCGCGGGGTTACCTACGAGCAGTACTTC
CAWSIRGVTYEQYF
>.|.|TRBJ1-1|TRBV6-5
TGTGCCAGCAGTCTAAAAGGACACCCGAACACTGAAGCTTTCTTT
CASSLKGHPNTEAFF
>TRBD2|.|TRBJ2-5|TRBV5-1
TGCGCCAGCAGCTTTCTAGCGGGAGGGGTGGAAGAGACCCAGTACTTC
CASSFLAGGVEETQYF
>TRBD1|.|TRBJ2-3|TRBV9
TGTGCCAGCAGCGTAGCTCCCAGGGGGCAGGCAGATACGCAGTATTTT
CASSVAPRGQADTQYF
>TRBD1|.|TRBJ1-3|TRBV18
TGTGCCAGCTCACCCACTGGGCAGGGGGCGCGAAACACCATATATTTT
CASSPTGQGARNTIYF